A single T cell receptor (beta chain) is shown here with its context. Its antigen is still unknown. Individuals having autoimmune disease history or systemic immunosuppression were not enrolled. This record comes from a study of OX40 agonist ivuxolimab in advanced cancers. Study context: Of mixed ages from about 23 to 79 and averaging around 60 years, the group was roughly 83% male.

Germline V gene sequence: CDR1 LNHNV, CDR2 YYDKDF (reference sequence). V gave up 0 bases and J gave up 5 bases; unmatched junction bases: 7. This CDR3 has 16 residues. TCRdb keeps only in-frame clones here, not all; method: immunoSEQ multiplex PCR. Seen here are tens of thousands of clones, around 83% observed once, and the top ten hold around 3.5%. Study results and limitations: The mean number of expanded clones was higher in CD8+ T cells than in CD4+.

Sequencing used CD4+ or CD8+ T cells sorted from blood, obtained in a trial of the OX40 agonist ivuxolimab. The rearrangement joins TRBV15 to TRBJ1-5; 7 bases agree with TRBD1. This sequence originates from an adult with an advanced solid tumor such as melanoma, head and neck, liver or kidney cancer. The CDR3 DNA reads TGTGCCACCAGCAGAGATCAGGGGACAGCTTATCAGCCCCAGCATTTT. Amino acid sequence: CATSRDQGTAYQPQHF.